Detailed here is one T cell receptor beta chain. Original handling: Reference gene primer amplification yielded estimated nucleated cell counts. Some clones are missing from TCRdb's copy, which holds only in-frame ones; the method was immunoSEQ multiplex PCR. D and trimming come from the DNA, and the V and J calls and clone size come from that table. Of some 700,000 clones in the sample, 70% to 90% were seen once. Germline-derived CDR1 and CDR2 are LNHDA and SQIVND (reference sequence). The CDR3 extends over 15 amino acids. V was clipped by 6 bases and J by 4 bases; unmatched bases: 9. These data originate in a study of blood T cell repertoires in COVID-19. Study as a whole: Samples representing acute and convalescent COVID-19 were sourced from the United States, Italy and Spain.

The receptor was derived from a young woman with acute or convalescent COVID-19. Sequenced: peripheral blood. The gene calls are TRBV19 and TRBJ1-2; 9 positions agree with TRBD1. CDR3 amino acids: CASRPGQGTFYGYTF. DNA of the CDR3: TGTGCCAGTAGACCTGGACAGGGGACTTTCTATGGCTACACCTTC. The variable domain in full, completed from reference TRBV19 and TRBJ1-2, reads DGGITQSPKYLFRKEGQNVTLSCEQNLNHDAMYWYRQDPGQGLRLIYYSQIVNDFQKGDIAEGYSVSREKKESFPLTVTSAQKNPTAFYLCASRPGQGTFYGYTFGSGTRLTVV.